This T cell receptor beta chain emerged from a study of post-analysis software for immune sequencing data. Study-wide context: Both relapsing-remitting and secondary progressive multiple sclerosis featured among the disease courses, as did progressive-relapsing multiple sclerosis. Broader study findings: A significant reduction in normalized Chao1 diversity was observed in multiple sclerosis patients versus controls. Batch-matched samples strongly co-clustered by F measure. Relative to controls, patients had about five TRBV segments at higher frequency, with TRBV5-6, TRBV5-1 and TRBV20-1 among these.

The CDR3 sequence is 15 residues long. Germline CDR1 is DFQATT and CDR2 is SNEGSKA (reference sequence). With V trimmed by 6 bases and J by 5 bases, 11 bases remained unmatched. Worth noting for this clonotype: Its antigen is not known.

Carried by the TCR beta cDNA libraries were unique molecular identifiers. TCRdb processed the PCR reads anew with MiXCR; each CDR3 protein has one entry. The data hold fewer than 700,000 distinct CDR3 sequences, with about 40% observed a single time. The source of this sequence is a girl between 10 and 17 years old with multiple sclerosis. The rearrangement joins TRBV20-1 to TRBJ2-1; 9 bases are shared with TRBD2. The material sequenced was blood. CDR3 nucleotides: TGCAGTGCCCCCCTCCGCGGGGGGGCGGACAATGAGCAGTTCTTC. Its translation is CSAPLRGGADNEQFF.